This TCR beta chain was sequenced during a study of cytomegalovirus exposure and HLA in healthy donors. The PCR contained 60 Vbeta and 13 Jbeta primers. Method: immunoSEQ multiplex PCR; TCRdb's copy keeps in-frame clones and lacks some. The data show fewer than 250,000 clones, 70% to 80% seen once. CDR1 is LNHDA and CDR2 is SQIVND in the germline V gene (reference sequence). The CDR3 totals 13 residues. V trimming: 5 bases; J trimming: 5 bases; junction bases outside the gene matches: 3. The chain is built from TRBV19 and TRBJ1-5; 7 bases agree with TRBD1. This receptor was taken from a woman between 45 and 60 years old in good health and CMV-seronegative. Specimen: PBMCs. The DNA of the CDR3 is TGTGCCAGTAGTGAGGGGGCCGATCAGCCCCAGCATTTT. As protein: CASSEGADQPQHF. The variable domain in full, with the rest retrieved from reference TRBV19 and TRBJ1-5, is DGGITQSPKYLFRKEGQNVTLSCEQNLNHDAMYWYRQDPGQGLRLIYYSQIVNDFQKGDIAEGYSVSREKKESFPLTVTSAQKNPTAFYLCASSEGADQPQHFGDGTRLSIL.